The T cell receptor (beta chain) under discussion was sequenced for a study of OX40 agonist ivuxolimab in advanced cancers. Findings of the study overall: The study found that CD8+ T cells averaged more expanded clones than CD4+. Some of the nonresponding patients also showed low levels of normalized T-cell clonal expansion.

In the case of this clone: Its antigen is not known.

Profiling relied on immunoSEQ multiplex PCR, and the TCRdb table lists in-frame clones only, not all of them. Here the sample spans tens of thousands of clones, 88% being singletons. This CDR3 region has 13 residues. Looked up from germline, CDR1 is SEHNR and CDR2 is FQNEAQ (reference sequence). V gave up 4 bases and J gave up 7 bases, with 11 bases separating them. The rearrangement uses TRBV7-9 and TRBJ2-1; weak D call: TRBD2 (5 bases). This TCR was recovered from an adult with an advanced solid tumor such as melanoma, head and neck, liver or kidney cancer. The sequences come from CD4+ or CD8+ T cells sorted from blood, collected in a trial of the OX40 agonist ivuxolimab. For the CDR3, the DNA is TGTGCCAGCAGCTATGACCGGGGTAATGAGCAGTTCTTC. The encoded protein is CASSYDRGNEQFF.